The source of this TCR beta chain is a study of shared clonotypes between healthy human individuals. Germline V CDR1 and CDR2: SGDLS, YYNGEE. Trimming cost V 3 bases and J 5 bases; bases outside gene matches: 9. This CDR3 region has 15 residues. About this clone itself: Its antigen is unidentified.

The sorted-subset replicate PCRs were given about 210 ng DNA, which is about 30,000 T cell genomes. The repertoire was sequenced with immunoSEQ multiplex PCR; TCRdb's copy has only in-frame clones and lacks some. The data contain over a million clones, around 82% of them singletons. Study-level points and caveats: Naive subsets, compared against memory subsets, generally had larger estimated richness values. Shared clonotypes across all four donors exceeded non-shared ones in generation probability.

The V call is TRBV9, the J call TRBJ2-5; 8 positions agree with TRBD2. This TCR was recovered from a man in his late teens or twenties in good health. Some clones in this sample may be carry-over from other donors' samples. The sample consisted of memory CD4+ T cells from PBMCs. Subset meaning: CD45RA-negative fraction. The CDR3 is CASSASGGRGETQYF. In DNA form, the CDR3 reads TGTGCCAGCAGCGCGTCGGGAGGGCGCGGGGAGACCCAGTACTTC.